What follows is one TCR beta chain and its context. Its antigen remains unidentified. These data are taken from a study of pediatric ulcerative colitis. Samples were sequenced at Survey level, maximum 500,000 reads. Profiling relied on immunoSEQ multiplex PCR, and the TCRdb table lists in-frame clones only, not all of them. The sample contains about 17,000 clones, just under 75% of which appear only once. Rectal tissue came from one to two pinch biopsies taken at colonoscopy. No immunosuppressive drugs were given to ulcerative colitis patients before diagnostic colonoscopy. Germline values: CDR1 LNHDA, CDR2 SQIVND (reference sequence). The ends lost 4 bases at V and 2 bases at J; junction bases unmatched: 4. This CDR3 region has 14 residues. Study findings and constraints: No controls had the two rectal clonotypes shared by ulcerative colitis patients. Blood-derived T cells may be present in rectal pinch biopsies.

The receptor was derived from a girl under 18 with moderate ulcerative colitis. Sequenced: gut tissue. The chain combines TRBV19 with TRBJ2-7; 8 nucleotides align to TRBD1. Here the CDR3 DNA reads TGTGCCAGTAGTACAGGGGACAGGCCCTACGAGCAGTACTTC. Its protein product is CASSTGDRPYEQYF.